This T cell receptor beta chain is drawn from a study of cytomegalovirus exposure and HLA in healthy donors. 60 Vbeta and 13 Jbeta primers were used in PCR. Profiled with immunoSEQ multiplex PCR; TCRdb holds only in-frame clones, not every one. The data contain fewer than 90,000 clones, roughly 80% of them singletons. This CDR3 is built from 16 residues. V shed 3 bases, J shed 7 bases, and the junction held 8 bases outside the gene matches. The germline V gene encodes CDR1 SGHNT and CDR2 YYREEE (reference sequence). What was sequenced was PBMCs. The TCR originated in a middle-aged woman in good health and CMV-seropositive. V and J are TRBV5-4 and TRBJ1-4; 11 bases align to TRBD1. For the CDR3, the DNA is TGTGCCAGCAGCTCCGGACAGGGGGCGCGAGGTGAAAAACTGTTTTTT. Its translation: CASSSGQGARGEKLFF.